These 22 T cell receptor beta chains share one sample of origin, sequenced in a study of chemoradiotherapy in HPV16-positive cancers (dated 2022 in TCRdb). The library came from the immunoSEQ multiplex PCR assay. Not all clones reach the TCRdb copy of this immuneACCESS table, which keeps in-frame sequences only. Checked studies attribute under half of the gap to unresolved V genes and leave the rest unexplained. This sample lists several thousand clones; around four fifths were detected once. Jointly, the top ten make up more than 8.5% of the sample. Sample collection occurred from a patient who underwent chemoradiotherapy. These receptors all stem from a human donor with HPV-associated anogenital cancer.

This clone was recorded a few times. The V and J genes are TRBV6-5 and TRBJ2-1; perhaps TRBD1 as D (5 bases). CDR1 and CDR2 (germline): MNHEY, SVGAGI. The CDR3 loop spans 14 amino acids. V lost 4 bases to trimming and J lost 9 bases, with 16 bases between them. CDR3 nucleotide sequence: TGTGCCAGCAGTTTGTTTGCAGGGCACTCTGAGCAGTTCTTC. Its protein is CASSLFAGHSEQFF.

This clone was observed a handful of times. This rearrangement joins TRBV30 to TRBJ2-7, with D hard to call. The CDR3 has 12 amino acids. Deletions cut 3 bases from V and 2 bases from J, with 8 bases between. The germline CDR1 and CDR2 sequences are GTSNPN and SVGIG (reference sequence). CDR3 DNA sequence: TGTGCCTGGAGATATAACACCTACGAGCAGTACTTC. As protein: CAWRYNTYEQYF. Full variable domain (missing parts from reference TRBV30 and TRBJ2-7): SQTIHQWPATLVQPVGSPLSLECTVEGTSNPNLYWYRQAAGRGLQLLFYSVGIGQISSEVPQNLSASRPQDRQFILSSKKLLLSDSGFYLCAWRYNTYEQYFGPGTRLTVT.

This rearrangement joins TRBV7-9 to TRBJ1-5; D unresolved. V dropped 1 base and J dropped 6 bases, with 7 bases sitting between them. The CDR3 consists of 13 residues. Per the germline V gene, CDR1 is SEHNR and CDR2 is FQNEAQ (reference sequence). The CDR3 region is CASSLGGGQPQHF. The CDR3, as DNA: TGTGCCAGCAGCTTAGGAGGCGGTCAGCCCCAGCATTTT.

Turning to this clone: The junction departs from germline at one end; a sequencing error may be responsible. The chain links TRBV2 to TRBJ2-5; 8 bases align to TRBD2. The CDR3 spans 11 residues. Germline V gives CDR1 SNHLY, CDR2 FYNNEI. The CDR3 loop is CASSERLARNF. The CDR3 nucleotides read TGTGCCAGCAGTGAAAGACTAGCGAGAAACTTC.

The table lists this clone with a count of one. The chain combines TRBV19 with TRBJ1-6; TRBD1 matches at 7 bases. Germline V lookup: CDR1 LNHDA, CDR2 SQIVND (reference sequence). This CDR3 is built from 15 residues. V gave up 1 base and J gave up 11 bases; unmatched junction bases: 8. CDR3: CASSIGGQTLAPLHF. CDR3 in DNA: TGTGCCAGTAGTATAGGGGGACAGACTTTAGCACCCCTCCACTTT. The full variable domain, in which reference TRBV19 and TRBJ1-6 provide the parts outside the CDR3, is DGGITQSPKYLFRKEGQNVTLSCEQNLNHDAMYWYRQDPGQGLRLIYYSQIVNDFQKGDIAEGYSVSREKKESFPLTVTSAQKNPTAFYLCASSIGGQTLAPLHFGNGTRLTVT.

The DNA for the CDR3 is TGTGCCAGCCAAGACAGGGACAACACTGAAGCTTTCTTT. Translated, it gives CASQDRDNTEAFF. The gene calls are TRBV4-2 and TRBJ1-1; 7 bases match TRBD1. The CDR3 sequence is 13 residues long. The V gene's germline CDR1 is LGHNA and CDR2 YNFKEQ. V was pared by 8 bases and J by 2 bases, with 5 bases of the junction left unmatched.

The chain links TRBV5-1 to TRBJ1-1; D gene ambiguous. The CDR3 runs 13 residues. Deletions cut 3 bases from V and 3 bases from J, with 9 bases between. From germline, CDR1 is SGHRS and CDR2 YFSETQ. The CDR3 DNA sequence: TGCGCCAGCAGCTCGTTGAGCGACACTGAAGCTTTCTTT. Translated, it gives CASSSLSDTEAFF.

The rearrangement joins TRBV7-3 to TRBJ1-1; D not resolved. Germline lookup yields CDR1 SGHTA and CDR2 FQGTGA. V was pared by 5 bases and J by 1 base, with 8 bases between. The CDR3 loop spans 13 amino acids. The CDR3: CASSRWGNTEAFF. The CDR3, as DNA: TGTGCCAGCAGCCGCTGGGGGAACACTGAAGCTTTCTTT.

The chain joins TRBV10-3 to TRBJ1-2; the D is unclear. V lost 3 bases and J 2 bases, leaving 4 bases between the germline ends. The CDR3 is made up of 12 amino acids. The V gene's germline CDR1 is ENHRY and CDR2 SYGVKD. This chain's CDR3 is CAISEQNYGYTF. CDR3 nucleotide sequence: TGTGCCATCAGTGAACAGAACTATGGCTACACCTTC.

This clone was counted between two and nine times. DNA for the CDR3: TGCGCCAGCAGCCAAGATCGGGTGGGGCGGACTGAAGCTTTCTTT. As protein: CASSQDRVGRTEAFF. The chain employs TRBV4-1 and TRBJ1-1; a weak D match, TRBD1 (5 bases). The CDR3 totals 15 residues. Trimming removed 0 bases from V and 5 bases from J, with 13 bases in between. Looked up from germline, CDR1 is MGHRA and CDR2 is YSYEKL.

This clone has just a few counts. Other DNA variants within this sample encode the same CDR3. This chain joins TRBV7-9 and TRBJ2-3; D is undetermined. Germline V gene sequence: CDR1 SEHNR, CDR2 FQNEAQ (reference sequence). Trimming pared 2 bases from V and 3 bases from J, leaving 0 bases between. The CDR3 is made up of 11 amino acids. The CDR3 DNA reads TGTGCCAGCAGCTTAACAGATACGCAGTATTTT. This translates into CASSLTDTQYF.

The chain carries TRBV6-4 and TRBJ1-1; unclear D gene. Germline CDR1 reads MRHNA; CDR2 reads SNTAGT. The V end lost 6 bases, the J end lost 1 base, and 12 bases lay between the germline ends. There are 14 residues in the CDR3. The DNA for the CDR3 is TGTGCCAGCAGAGGACGGCCAGAGAACACTGAAGCTTTCTTT. Translating gives CASRGRPENTEAFF.

The CDR3 DNA reads as TGTGCCAGCAGTTTCACCTACGCTGATTTTCGTCAGCCCCAGCATTTT. Translation gives CASSFTYADFRQPQHF. The chain links TRBV28 to TRBJ1-5; no definite D call. Deletions cut 3 bases from V and 6 bases from J, with 18 bases between. The CDR3 totals 16 residues. The germline V gene has CDR1 MDHEN and CDR2 SYDVKM.

The chain links TRBV6-1 to TRBJ1-1; possible D gene TRBD1, 5 bases. The V gene lost 8 bases and the J gene lost 0 bases, with 10 bases spanning the gap. The length of the CDR3 is 13 residues. Germline values: CDR1 MNHNS, CDR2 SASEGT. CDR3 region: CASGAGVNTEAFF. The CDR3 nucleotides are TGTGCCAGCGGGGCAGGTGTGAACACTGAAGCTTTCTTT.

Only a few counts were recorded for this clone. The V gene is TRBV11-2, the J gene TRBJ1-6; no firm D call. Per the germline V gene, CDR1 is SGHAT and CDR2 is FQNNGV. Trimming stripped 0 bases from V and 6 bases from J, with 15 bases between. This CDR3 spans 17 amino acids. The CDR3 reads CASSLDQPIGSNSPLHF. Written as DNA, the CDR3 is TGTGCCAGCAGCTTAGATCAACCCATTGGGAGTAATTCACCCCTCCACTTT. Complete variable domain (other parts from reference TRBV11-2 and TRBJ1-6): EAGVAQSPRYKIIEKRQSVAFWCNPISGHATLYWYQQILGQGPKLLIQFQNNGVVDDSQLPKDRFSAERLKGVDSTLKIQPAKLEDSAVYLCASSLDQPIGSNSPLHFGNGTRLTVT.

The V and J genes are TRBV10-3 and TRBJ2-7; no firm D call. V was shortened by 8 bases and J by 3 bases, with 11 bases between the two germline ends. The germline CDR1 and CDR2 sequences are ENHRY and SYGVKD. This CDR3 comprises 12 residues. CDR3 DNA: TGTGCCATCTCCGTGCAAGACTACGAGCAGTACTTC. This translates into CAISVQDYEQYF.

The gene calls are TRBV6-1 and TRBJ2-7, with 9 positions matching TRBD1. The CDR3 contains 14 residues. V lost 4 bases, J lost 4 bases, and 5 bases stayed unmatched. Germline values: CDR1 MNHNS, CDR2 SASEGT. CDR3 region: CASSAPGQGYEQYF. In nucleotides, the CDR3 is TGTGCCAGCAGTGCCCCGGGACAGGGTTACGAGCAGTACTTC.

The chain employs TRBV7-9 and TRBJ1-6, with a weak D call TRBD1 (5 bases). This CDR3 region has 15 residues. The V gene's germline CDR1 is SEHNR and CDR2 FQNEAQ (reference sequence). Trimming shortened V by 2 bases and J by 8 bases, and 13 bases separated the two germline ends. The CDR3 sequence is CASSLMGGMDSPLHF. The CDR3 DNA follows: TGTGCCAGCAGCTTAATGGGGGGAATGGATTCACCCCTCCACTTT. Together with reference TRBV7-9 and TRBJ1-6, the CDR3 gives the full variable domain: DTGVSQNPRHKITKRGQNVTFRCDPISEHNRLYWYRQTLGQGPEFLTYFQNEAQLEKSRLLSDRFSAERPKGSFSTLEIQRTEQGDSAMYLCASSLMGGMDSPLHFGNGTRLTVT.

The chain couples TRBV2 to TRBJ1-5; D gene uncertain. V shed 7 bases and J shed 1 base, with 11 bases lying between them. Germline V gives CDR1 SNHLY, CDR2 FYNNEI. The CDR3 runs 14 residues. The CDR3 coding sequence is TGTGCCAGCAAGGGTGCGGCAAGCAATCAGCCCCAGCATTTT. This translates into CASKGAASNQPQHF.

The rearrangement joins TRBV2 to TRBJ2-7, with D unclear. V was shortened by 3 bases and J by 2 bases, with 8 bases between the two germline ends. Germline V gene sequence: CDR1 SNHLY, CDR2 FYNNEI. This CDR3 comprises 13 residues. CDR3: CASSERSTYEQYF. The CDR3 DNA reads as TGTGCCAGCAGTGAGCGATCTACCTACGAGCAGTACTTC.

J is TRBJ2-3 and V is TRBV27; D possibly uses TRBD1 or TRBD2 (5 bases each). The ends were cut back, 6 bases at V and 4 bases at J, with 20 bases in the middle. The CDR3 length is 16 residues. Germline CDR1 and CDR2: MNHEY and SMNVEV (reference sequence). CDR3 loop: CASRPLAGGDPDTQYF. The CDR3 DNA sequence: TGTGCCAGCAGACCCCTGGCGGGTGGGGACCCAGATACGCAGTATTTT.

The rearrangement links TRBV7-8 to TRBJ1-2, with 9 bases lining up with TRBD1. Trimming took 5 bases from V and 4 from J; bases not matched to a gene: 8. The CDR3 has 15 amino acids. Germline-derived CDR1 and CDR2 are SGHVS and FQNEAQ. The CDR3 DNA reads as TGTGCCAGCAGCAAGACCGGGACAGGGACCTATGGCTACACCTTC. It specifies CASSKTGTGTYGYTF. Looking up the rest from reference TRBV7-8 and TRBJ1-2 gives the full variable domain: GAGVSQSPRYKVAKRGQDVALRCDPISGHVSLFWYQQALGQGPEFLTYFQNEAQLDKSGLPSDRFFAERPEGSVSTLKIQRTQQEDSAVYLCASSKTGTGTYGYTFGSGTRLTVV.